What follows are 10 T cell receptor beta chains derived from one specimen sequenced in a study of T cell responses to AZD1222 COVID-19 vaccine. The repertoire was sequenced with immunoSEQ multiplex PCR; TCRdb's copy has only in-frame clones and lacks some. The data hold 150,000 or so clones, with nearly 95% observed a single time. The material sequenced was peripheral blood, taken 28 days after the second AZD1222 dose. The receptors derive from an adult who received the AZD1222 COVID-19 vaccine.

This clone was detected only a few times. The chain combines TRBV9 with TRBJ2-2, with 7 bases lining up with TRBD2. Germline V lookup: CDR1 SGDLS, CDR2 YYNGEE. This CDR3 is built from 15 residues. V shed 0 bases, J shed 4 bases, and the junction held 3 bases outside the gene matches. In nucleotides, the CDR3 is TGTGCCAGCAGCGTAGGCGGCGGGAGCACCGGGGAGCTGTTTTTT. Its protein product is CASSVGGGSTGELFF.

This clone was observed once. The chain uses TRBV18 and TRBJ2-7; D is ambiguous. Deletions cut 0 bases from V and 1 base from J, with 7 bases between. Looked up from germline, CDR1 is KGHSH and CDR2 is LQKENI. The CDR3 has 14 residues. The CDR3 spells CASSPPVASYEQYF. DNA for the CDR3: TGTGCCAGCTCACCACCGGTGGCTTCCTACGAGCAGTACTTC.

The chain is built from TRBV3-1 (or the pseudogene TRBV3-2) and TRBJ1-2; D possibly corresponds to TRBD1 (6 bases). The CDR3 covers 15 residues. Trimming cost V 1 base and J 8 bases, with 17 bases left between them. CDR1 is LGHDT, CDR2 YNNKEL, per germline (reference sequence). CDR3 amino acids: CASSQAAGAMSGYTF. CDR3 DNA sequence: TGTGCCAGCAGCCAAGCCGCGGGGGCTATGTCGGGCTACACCTTC.

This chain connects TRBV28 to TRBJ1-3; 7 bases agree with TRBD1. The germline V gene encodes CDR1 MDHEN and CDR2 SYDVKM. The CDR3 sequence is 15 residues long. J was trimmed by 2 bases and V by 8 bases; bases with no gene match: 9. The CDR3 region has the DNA TGTGCCAGCGGGGCCGGGACAGAGCCTGGAAACACCATATATTTT. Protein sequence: CASGAGTEPGNTIYF. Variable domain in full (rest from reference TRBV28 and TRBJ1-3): DVKVTQSSRYLVKRTGEKVFLECVQDMDHENMFWYRQDPGLGLRLIYFSYDVKMKEKGDIPEGYSVSREKKERFSLILESASTNQTSMYLCASGAGTEPGNTIYFGEGSWLTVV.

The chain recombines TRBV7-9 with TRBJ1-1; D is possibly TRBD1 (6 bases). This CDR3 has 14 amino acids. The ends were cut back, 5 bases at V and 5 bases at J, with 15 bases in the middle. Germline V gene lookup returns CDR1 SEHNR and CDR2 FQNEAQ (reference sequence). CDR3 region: CASSRGHQETEAFF. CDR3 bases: TGTGCCAGCAGCCGGGGACACCAGGAGACTGAAGCTTTCTTT.

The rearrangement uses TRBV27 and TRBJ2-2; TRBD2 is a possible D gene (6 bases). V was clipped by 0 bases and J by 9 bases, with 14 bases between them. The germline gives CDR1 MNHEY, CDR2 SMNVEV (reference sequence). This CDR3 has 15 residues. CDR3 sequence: CASSLSGPRGRELFF. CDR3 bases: TGTGCCAGCAGTTTATCCGGACCCCGCGGGAGGGAGCTGTTTTTT.

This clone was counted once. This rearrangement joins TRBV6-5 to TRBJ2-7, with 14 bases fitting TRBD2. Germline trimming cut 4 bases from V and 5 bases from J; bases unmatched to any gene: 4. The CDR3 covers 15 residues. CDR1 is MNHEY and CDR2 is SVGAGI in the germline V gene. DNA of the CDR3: TGTGCCAGCAGTTCCATGGGACTAGCGGGAGACGAGCAGTACTTC. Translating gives CASSSMGLAGDEQYF.

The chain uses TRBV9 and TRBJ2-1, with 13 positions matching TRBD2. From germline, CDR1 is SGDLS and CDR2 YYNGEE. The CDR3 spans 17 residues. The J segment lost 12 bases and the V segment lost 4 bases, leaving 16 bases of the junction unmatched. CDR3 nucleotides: TGTGCCAGCAGCCCTACGGGGGGACTAGCGGGATCTTTGGGGCAGTTCTTC. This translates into CASSPTGGLAGSLGQFF.

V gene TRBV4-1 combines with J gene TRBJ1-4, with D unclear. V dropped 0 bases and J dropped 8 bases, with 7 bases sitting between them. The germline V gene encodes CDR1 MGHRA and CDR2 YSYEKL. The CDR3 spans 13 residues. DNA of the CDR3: TGCGCCAGCAGCCAAGATCCCCGAGAAAAACTGTTTTTT. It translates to CASSQDPREKLFF.

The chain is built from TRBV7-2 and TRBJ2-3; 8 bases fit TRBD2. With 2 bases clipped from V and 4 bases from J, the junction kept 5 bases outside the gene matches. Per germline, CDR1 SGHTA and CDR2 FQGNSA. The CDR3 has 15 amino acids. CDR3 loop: CASSLSAGVSDTQYF. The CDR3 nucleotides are TGTGCCAGCAGCTTATCAGCGGGAGTGTCAGATACGCAGTATTTT. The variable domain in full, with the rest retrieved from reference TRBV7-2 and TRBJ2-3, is GAGVSQSPSNKVTEKGKDVELRCDPISGHTALYWYRQSLGQGLEFLIYFQGNSAPDKSGLPSDRFSAERTGGSVSTLTIQRTQQEDSAVYLCASSLSAGVSDTQYFGPGTRLTVL.